The present T cell receptor (beta chain) was sequenced within a study of shared clonotypes between healthy human individuals. The CDR3 has 15 amino acids. Germline values: CDR1 SGHNT, CDR2 YENEEA. Deletions cut 5 bases from V and 8 bases from J, with 19 bases between. Some clones are missing from TCRdb's copy, which holds only in-frame ones; the method was immunoSEQ multiplex PCR. This sample has about 480,000 clones; more than 65% occur once, and the top ten carry 10% to 15%. This chain links TRBV11-3 with TRBJ2-1; tentative D call: TRBD2 (7 bases). The TCR originated in a woman aged 35 to 49 in good health. Some clones in this sample may be carry-over from other donors' samples. The specimen was PBMCs. CDR3 in amino acids: CASSATREGGHEQFF. CDR3 bases: TGTGCCAGCAGCGCGACTAGGGAGGGGGGACATGAGCAGTTCTTC.